This entry concerns a single TCR beta chain. This sample was included in a study of CD8 T cells in Susac syndrome. Study in general: Intravenous immunoglobulin alone or corticosteroids were being given to patients with Susac syndrome at blood draw, unless they were therapy-naive.

The ends were cut back, 3 bases at V and 5 bases at J, with 8 bases in the middle. Germline V gene lookup returns CDR1 MNHEY and CDR2 SMNVEV (reference sequence). The CDR3 covers 13 residues. The RNA, about 0.5 to 1 ug, was put through reverse transcription using random hexamers. TCRdb processed the immunoSEQ multiplex PCR reads anew with MiXCR; each CDR3 protein has one entry. The repertoire has about 83,000 distinct CDR3 sequences, approximately 96% of them found once; the top ten carry roughly 0.4%. Sequencing of TCR beta covered CD8+ and CD4+ T cells obtained from blood. The chain is built from TRBV27 and TRBJ2-1, with D uncertain. Sample: CD8+ T cells from PBMCs. The sequence came from a human donor with Susac syndrome. The DNA for the CDR3 is TGTGCCAGCAGTTTGAGCAGGAACAATGAGCAGTTCTTC. Protein: CASSLSRNNEQFF.